This T cell receptor beta chain was recorded in a study of cytomegalovirus exposure and HLA in healthy donors. Study conclusions and caveats: The number of N-insertions in an Asian-associated ancestry cluster was reportedly below the 666-donor mean in a later analysis. A few chains linked to CMV were shown in vitro to be specific for CMV antigens. Some highly shared sequence variants likely arose as a pipeline artifact.

The PCR was carried out with 60 Vbeta primers and 13 Jbeta primers. As processed by the authors: Counted up in a later analysis, unique TCR beta chains came to about 80 million, with about 10 million shared. The repertoire was sequenced with immunoSEQ multiplex PCR; TCRdb's copy has only in-frame clones and lacks some. D and trimming were read from the DNA, whereas the V and J calls and clone size are those reported in that table. Among about 88,000 clones listed, around 90% were seen once. Comments on this clone: As yet, its antigen is unknown.

V lost 0 bases to trimming and J lost 3 bases, with 7 bases between them. Germline V gives CDR1 LGHNA, CDR2 YSLEER. The CDR3 is 14 amino acids. This chain uses TRBV4-3 with TRBJ2-3, with a tentative D call TRBD2 (6 bases). Sequenced: PBMCs. The TCR originated in a man aged 18 to 35 in good health and CMV-seronegative. The CDR3 nucleotides are TGCGCCAGCAGCCAAGACCGGGGGACAGATACGCAGTATTTT. Amino acids: CASSQDRGTDTQYF.